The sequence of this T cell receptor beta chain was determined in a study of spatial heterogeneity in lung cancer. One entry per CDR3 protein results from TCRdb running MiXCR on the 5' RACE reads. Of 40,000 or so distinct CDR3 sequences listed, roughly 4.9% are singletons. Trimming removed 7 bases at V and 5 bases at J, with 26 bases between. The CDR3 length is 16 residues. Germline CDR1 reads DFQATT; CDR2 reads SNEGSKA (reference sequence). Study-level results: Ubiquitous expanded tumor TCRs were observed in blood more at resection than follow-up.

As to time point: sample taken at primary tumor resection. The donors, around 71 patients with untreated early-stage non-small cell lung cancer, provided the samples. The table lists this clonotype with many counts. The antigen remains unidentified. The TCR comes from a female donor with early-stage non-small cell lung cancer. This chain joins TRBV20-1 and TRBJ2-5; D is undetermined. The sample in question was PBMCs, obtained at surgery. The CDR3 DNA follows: TGCAGTGTCCCTCCGGAGTATGCGGTGATGGAGGAGACCCAGTACTTC. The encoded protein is CSVPPEYAVMEETQYF.